The 30 T cell receptor beta chains below come from one sample, sequenced in a study of blood T cells in healthy people across ages. Using a J-beta primer mix together with a sample-barcoded 5' primer, a second PCR was run for roughly 6 to 12 cycles. Each CDR3 protein gets one entry after TCRdb re-called the 5' RACE reads with MiXCR. The sample contains roughly 730,000 distinct CDR3 sequences, more than 55% of which appear only once. Sequencing was performed on blood. These TCRs come from a man aged 35 to 55 in good health.

The chain joins TRBV15 to TRBJ2-7; D gene ambiguous. The germline V and J ends were trimmed by 1 base and 7 bases, with 8 bases remaining between them. The CDR3 totals 12 residues. Germline V gene sequence: CDR1 LNHNV, CDR2 YYDKDF (reference sequence). The DNA for the CDR3 is TGTGCCACCAGCAGAGGCTTAGGAGAGCAGTACTTC. This sequence encodes CATSRGLGEQYF.

The V gene is TRBV10-3, the J gene TRBJ2-1; 9 bases line up with TRBD1. V was clipped by 10 bases and J by 7 bases; unmatched bases: 8. The CDR3 covers 13 residues. CDR1 and CDR2 from the germline V gene are ENHRY and SYGVKD. Here the CDR3 reads CATAGQGPNEQFF. CDR3 nucleotides: TGTGCCACCGCGGGACAGGGTCCAAATGAGCAGTTCTTC.

This sequence joins TRBV9 and TRBJ1-4, with D tentatively TRBD1 (6 bases). Germline assignment: CDR1 SGDLS and CDR2 YYNGEE. The CDR3 is 15 amino acids. V was trimmed by 2 bases and J by 7 bases, leaving 15 bases between them. CDR3 coding DNA: TGTGCCAGCAGCGTTCAGGACAGTGGATCTGAAAAACTGTTTTTT. This sequence encodes CASSVQDSGSEKLFF.

The chain recombines TRBV20-1 with TRBJ2-1, with 8 bases fitting TRBD2. CDR1 and CDR2 (germline): DFQATT, SNEGSKA (reference sequence). The length of the CDR3 is 18 residues. The ends lost 3 bases at V and 1 base at J; junction bases unmatched: 14. The CDR3, as DNA: TGCAGTGCTAGTTCGCTAACGGGGGGGGTGCGTTCCTACAATGAGCAGTTCTTC. This encodes CSASSLTGGVRSYNEQFF.

In this sample, this clonotype turned up a few times. V usage is TRBV2 and J usage is TRBJ2-3; either TRBD1 or TRBD2 may fit D (5 bases each). CDR1 and CDR2 from the germline V gene are SNHLY and FYNNEI. CDR3 length equals 13 residues. Trimming cost V 3 bases and J 4 bases, with 8 bases left between them. CDR3 loop: CASSDWGSDTQYF. The CDR3 coding sequence is TGTGCCAGCAGTGATTGGGGGTCAGATACGCAGTATTTT.

V gene TRBV11-2 combines with J gene TRBJ2-2; 8 nucleotides line up with TRBD2. Germline V gene lookup returns CDR1 SGHAT and CDR2 FQNNGV. CDR3 length: 16 residues. V gave up 5 bases and J gave up 4 bases; unmatched junction bases: 9. The CDR3 region is CASSLGGGSRTGELFF. CDR3 nucleotides: TGTGCCAGCAGCCTAGGCGGGGGGTCCCGCACCGGGGAGCTGTTTTTT.

V gene TRBV6-2 or TRBV6-3 combines with J gene TRBJ1-4; the D is unclear. This CDR3 is 13 amino acids long. The germline V and J ends were trimmed by 7 bases and 6 bases, with 12 bases remaining between them. CDR1 MNHEY and CDR2 SVGEGT come from the germline V gene. CDR3 nucleotide sequence: TGTGCCAGCACCTCCCGGACGGATGAAAAACTGTTTTTT. Translated, it gives CASTSRTDEKLFF.

V is TRBV7-3 and J is TRBJ2-6; D uncertain. The CDR3 length is 17 residues. Germline loops: CDR1 SGHTA, CDR2 FQGTGA. V lost 2 bases to trimming and J lost 0 bases, with 11 bases between them. DNA of the CDR3: TGTGCCAGCAGCTTACTGGGTGGGAACTCTGGGGCCAACGTCCTGACTTTC. Its translation is CASSLLGGNSGANVLTF.

The rearrangement joins TRBV7-9 to TRBJ1-2, with 7 bases lining up with TRBD1. V dropped 5 bases and J dropped 7; count of bases not matched to a gene: 13. Germline V gene lookup returns CDR1 SEHNR and CDR2 FQNEAQ (reference sequence). This CDR3 comprises 15 residues. CDR3 DNA sequence: TGTGCCAGCAGCCGTCGACAGGGAGTACTTGGTGGCTACACCTTC. It is translated as CASSRRQGVLGGYTF.

The V gene is TRBV12-3 or TRBV12-4, the J gene TRBJ2-1, with D perhaps matching TRBD2 (6 bases). Trimming removed 6 bases at V and 0 bases at J, with 12 bases between. The CDR3 spans 15 residues. The CDR3 DNA is TGTGCCAGCAGGATGACTAGAAGCTCCTACAATGAGCAGTTCTTC. This translates into CASRMTRSSYNEQFF.

V gene TRBV14 combines with J gene TRBJ1-6; the D gene is possibly TRBD1 (6 bases). The CDR3 spans 15 residues. From germline, CDR1 is SGHDN and CDR2 FVKESK. Trimming removed 4 bases at V and 7 bases at J, with 14 bases between. The CDR3, as DNA: TGTGCCAGCAGCCTAGGGGGGGCATGGAATTCACCCCTCCACTTT. Protein product: CASSLGGAWNSPLHF.

The J gene is TRBJ2-4, the V gene TRBV5-1, with D perhaps TRBD2 (6 bases). V was shortened by 0 bases and J by 0 bases, with 10 bases between the two germline ends. Germline V gene sequence: CDR1 SGHRS, CDR2 YFSETQ. CDR3 length: 16 amino acids. CDR3 region: CASSLGVAAAKNIQYF. The CDR3 DNA is TGCGCCAGCAGCTTGGGGGTAGCGGCAGCCAAAAACATTCAGTACTTC.

This clonotype was picked up a small number of times. V gene TRBV20-1 combines with J gene TRBJ1-2; D perhaps matches TRBD1 (6 bases). Germline V gives CDR1 DFQATT, CDR2 SNEGSKA (reference sequence). V was clipped by 7 bases and J by 8 bases, with 20 bases between them. CDR3 size: 13 residues. The CDR3 here is CSGYVQGPGGYTF. The DNA for the CDR3 is TGCAGTGGGTACGTTCAGGGGCCTGGAGGCTACACCTTC.

This clonotype was seen a few times. This chain connects TRBV6-4 to TRBJ2-3, with 9 nucleotides matching TRBD2. Per germline, CDR1 MRHNA and CDR2 SNTAGT. V shed 2 bases, J shed 6 bases, and the junction held 6 bases outside the gene matches. The CDR3 totals 15 residues. The CDR3 DNA reads as TGTGCCAGCAGTGACGGCGGGGGGGCCCTGGATACGCAGTATTTT. Its protein is CASSDGGGALDTQYF.

The chain employs TRBV5-1 and TRBJ1-1; the D gene is possibly TRBD1 (5 bases). Looked up from germline, CDR1 is SGHRS and CDR2 is YFSETQ. Trimming took 6 bases from V and 6 from J, leaving 9 bases between them. This CDR3 contains 11 residues. CDR3: CASNKGSEAFF. CDR3 coding DNA: TGCGCCAGCAATAAGGGGTCTGAAGCTTTCTTT.

This clonotype was detected only a few times. V and J are TRBV6-5 and TRBJ2-7; 9 bases map to TRBD1. The CDR3 covers 15 residues. The V gene end was trimmed by 10 bases and the J gene end by 5 bases; junction bases not matched to a gene: 15. Germline V lookup: CDR1 MNHEY, CDR2 SVGAGI. CDR3 in DNA: TGTGCCACCAGCCCCCCCGGGACAGGGTTGGACGAGCAGTACTTC. This gives the protein CATSPPGTGLDEQYF.

The J gene is TRBJ2-7, the V gene TRBV20-1; 10 positions match TRBD1. Germline-derived CDR1 and CDR2 are DFQATT and SNEGSKA (reference sequence). This CDR3 has 18 amino acids. V shed 2 bases, J shed 4 bases, and the junction held 17 bases outside the gene matches. CDR3 nucleotides: TGCAGTGCTAGATCCCGGGACAGGGGCCATTCAGCCTCATACGAGCAGTACTTC. This sequence encodes CSARSRDRGHSASYEQYF.

This clonotype was picked up a small number of times. The genes are TRBV6-5 and TRBJ2-3; tentatively, D is TRBD2 (5 bases). The CDR3 runs to 18 residues. The germline V gene has CDR1 MNHEY and CDR2 SVGAGI. V was shortened by 0 bases and J by 0 bases, with 16 bases between the two germline ends. DNA of the CDR3: TGTGCCAGCAGTTACTCGAGCGGTCCAGGTATAAGCACAGATACGCAGTATTTT. The encoded protein is CASSYSSGPGISTDTQYF.

This clonotype occurred a few times. The V and J genes are TRBV20-1 and TRBJ2-7; TRBD1 agrees at 11 bases. J was trimmed by 2 bases and V by 2 bases; bases with no gene match: 5. CDR3 length: 15 amino acids. Germline V lookup: CDR1 DFQATT, CDR2 SNEGSKA (reference sequence). CDR3 in DNA: TGCAGTGCTAGACGGGACAGGGGGTCTCCCTACGAGCAGTACTTC. Residues: CSARRDRGSPYEQYF.

The chain couples TRBV9 to TRBJ2-3; D may match TRBD1 or TRBD2 (5 bases each). CDR1 is SGDLS and CDR2 is YYNGEE in the germline V gene. The CDR3 contains 15 residues. The germline V and J ends were trimmed by 0 bases and 4 bases, with 12 bases remaining between them. The CDR3 nucleotides read TGTGCCAGCAGCGTAGCGGGGACGCACGCAGATACGCAGTATTTT. This codes for CASSVAGTHADTQYF.

To note about this clonotype: Its ends do not fully match the called genes, so a read error is possible. The V call is TRBV7-9, the J call TRBJ1-2; D remains ambiguous. This CDR3 spans 13 amino acids. The germline CDR1 and CDR2 sequences are SEHNR and FQNEAQ (reference sequence). This CDR3 reads CASSLAQAYGHTF. In DNA, the CDR3 is TGTGCCAGCAGCTTAGCTCAGGCCTATGGCCACACCTTC.

The gene calls are TRBV6-4 and TRBJ2-1; 9 bases are shared with TRBD2. The CDR3 spans 14 residues. Germline CDR1 reads MRHNA; CDR2 reads SNTAGT. V dropped 2 bases and J dropped 9; count of bases not matched to a gene: 5. CDR3 sequence reads: CASSDLGTSFEQFF. The CDR3 DNA is TGTGCCAGCAGTGACCTCGGGACTAGCTTTGAGCAGTTCTTC.

The chain combines TRBV3-1 with TRBJ2-5; maybe TRBD1 (5 bases). This CDR3 contains 15 residues. Trimming shortened V by 1 base and J by 2 bases, and 11 bases separated the two germline ends. Per the germline V gene, CDR1 is LGHDT and CDR2 is YNNKEL (reference sequence). The CDR3 DNA reads TGTGCCAGCAGCCAAGGGCGGCAGGGACAAGAGACCCAGTACTTC. Translated, it gives CASSQGRQGQETQYF.

This clonotype was seen more than once but under ten times. This chain links TRBV18 with TRBJ2-6; no definite D call. CDR3 size: 13 residues. Trimming stripped 11 bases from V and 0 bases from J, with 8 bases between. Germline values: CDR1 KGHSH, CDR2 LQKENI. The CDR3: CAGSSSGANVLTF. The CDR3 bases are TGTGCCGGGTCTTCCTCTGGGGCCAACGTCCTGACTTTC.

The chain combines TRBV9 with TRBJ2-4, with 9 bases identical to TRBD1. J gave up 4 bases and V 3 bases, and 2 bases lay outside the gene matches. Germline V lookup: CDR1 SGDLS, CDR2 YYNGEE. The CDR3 runs 14 residues. The CDR3, as DNA: TGTGCCAGCAGCGGGGGACAGGGTAAAAACATTCAGTACTTC. Amino acid sequence: CASSGGQGKNIQYF. The entire variable domain, with the rest obtained from reference TRBV9 and TRBJ2-4, is as follows: DSGVTQTPKHLITATGQRVTLRCSPRSGDLSVYWYQQSLDQGLQFLIQYYNGEERAKGNILERFSAQQFPDLHSELNLSSLELGDSALYFCASSGGQGKNIQYFGAGTRLSVL.

In the case of this clonotype: Being one base from a much bigger clone, this may be a read error. The rearrangement links TRBV29-1 to TRBJ2-5; D may be TRBD1 (7 bases). Trimming shortened V by 8 bases and J by 4 bases, and 14 bases separated the two germline ends. The germline V gene encodes CDR1 SQVTM and CDR2 ANQGSEA. CDR3 size: 12 residues. The CDR3 nucleotides read TGCAGCTCGAGACAGGGAGGAGAGACCCAGTACTTC. It is translated as CSSRQGGETQYF.

The chain links TRBV7-8 to TRBJ1-1; TRBD1 matches 7 bases. This CDR3 contains 15 residues. The trim removed 2 bases at V and 1 base at J, leaving 4 bases unmatched. The V gene's germline CDR1 is SGHVS and CDR2 FQNEAQ. In DNA form, the CDR3 reads TGTGCCAGCAGCTTATTTGGACAGGAGAACACTGAAGCTTTCTTT. Translation gives CASSLFGQENTEAFF.

The gene calls are TRBV7-2 and TRBJ1-5; 7 nucleotides agree with TRBD1. The CDR3 totals 15 residues. V lost 5 bases and J lost 7; bases outside the gene matches: 11. CDR1 and CDR2 from the germline V gene are SGHTA and FQGNSA. CDR3 nucleotides: TGTGCCAGCAGCCTGCGGACAGGTTCGCAGCAGCCCCAGCATTTT. Translating gives CASSLRTGSQQPQHF.

V usage is TRBV2 and J usage is TRBJ2-1, with D possibly TRBD2 on 6 matching bases. Germline CDR1 SNHLY, CDR2 FYNNEI. The CDR3 runs 16 residues. V lost 4 bases and J lost 0, with 13 bases in between. This CDR3 reads CASSGSSGSSYNEQFF. DNA of the CDR3: TGTGCCAGCAGTGGCAGTAGCGGCTCCTCCTACAATGAGCAGTTCTTC.

The chain joins TRBV7-9 to TRBJ2-1, with 8 bases that match TRBD2. The germline CDR1 and CDR2 sequences are SEHNR and FQNEAQ (reference sequence). This CDR3 has 14 residues. The trim removed 6 bases at V and 6 bases at J, leaving 7 bases unmatched. DNA of the CDR3: TGTGCCAGCAGTCCAGGACTAGCTCTCAATGAGCAGTTCTTC. It is translated as CASSPGLALNEQFF.